A selection of T cell receptor beta chains follows, all from one sample in a study of T cell responses to AZD1222 COVID-19 vaccine. Sequencing was performed with immunoSEQ multiplex PCR; in TCRdb, only in-frame clones are kept and a portion is missing. The sample has 150,000 or so clones, about 90% seen once; the top ten hold roughly 0.98%. This specimen consisted of peripheral blood, obtained 28 days after the second AZD1222 dose. The receptors stem from an adult who received the AZD1222 COVID-19 vaccine. Both conserved end residues are part of each CDR3. Each record gives: CDR3 DNA, CDR3 protein, D gene, J gene, clone size, V gene. A D gene is named only where the DNA matches it firmly. A row's size may be missing; if present it is once, few, many or a size class.

DNA: TGTGCCACCAGTGATGCGACTAGCGGGGCCCTCAATGAGCAGTTCTTC
CDR3: CATSDATSGALNEQFF
D: TRBD2
J: TRBJ2-1
size: -
V: TRBV24-1

DNA: TGTGCCAGCAGCTTCCCCAGGGGGACTGGGAGCACAGATACGCAGTATTTT
CDR3: CASSFPRGTGSTDTQYF
D: -
J: TRBJ2-3
size: -
V: TRBV7-8

DNA: TGCGCCAGCAGTGAGTCGTCATGGGGGGTTTATGGCTACACCTTC
CDR3: CASSESSWGVYGYTF
D: -
J: TRBJ1-2
size: once
V: TRBV10-1

DNA: TGCGCCAGCAGCTTGCCTGCGGGGAACACCGGGGAGCTGTTTTTT
CDR3: CASSLPAGNTGELFF
D: -
J: TRBJ2-2
size: -
V: TRBV5-1

DNA: TGTGCCAGCAGCCAAAATACAGGGGCTGAAGCTTTCTTT
CDR3: CASSQNTGAEAFF
D: TRBD1
J: TRBJ1-1
size: -
V: TRBV3-1/TRBV3-2

DNA: TGTGCCAGCAGTCCAGGGGCAAGTGAAGCTTTCTTT
CDR3: CASSPGASEAFF
D: -
J: TRBJ1-1
size: -
V: TRBV7-9

DNA: TGTGCCAGCAGCCAACCAGGGACAGGAGATGAAAAACTGTTTTTT
CDR3: CASSQPGTGDEKLFF
D: TRBD1
J: TRBJ1-4
size: -
V: TRBV4-2

DNA: TGTGCCAGCAGCTTAGTCCCACGGAGAAGGACTGAAGCTTTCTTT
CDR3: CASSLVPRRRTEAFF
D: -
J: TRBJ1-1
size: -
V: TRBV7-2

DNA: TGTGCCAGCACCCCCAGCGGCGGCTACACCTTC
CDR3: CASTPSGGYTF
D: -
J: TRBJ1-2
size: -
V: TRBV2

DNA: TGTGCCACCCGTCGGCGACGTACGACTGACTCTGGGGCCAACGTCCTGACTTTC
CDR3: CATRRRRTTDSGANVLTF
D: -
J: TRBJ2-6
size: -
V: TRBV19

DNA: TGTGCCAGCAGTAGACAGGACAGGGGCTATGAGCAGTTCTTC
CDR3: CASSRQDRGYEQFF
D: TRBD1
J: TRBJ2-1
size: -
V: TRBV6-4

DNA: TGTGCCAGCACCTACTTGGGTGGTAAGACAGATACGCAGTATTTT
CDR3: CASTYLGGKTDTQYF
D: -
J: TRBJ2-3
size: -
V: TRBV6-5

DNA: TGCGCCAGCAGCCCGACAGGGGCTGGGGCCAACGTCCTGACTTTC
CDR3: CASSPTGAGANVLTF
D: TRBD1
J: TRBJ2-6
size: -
V: TRBV5-1

DNA: TGTGCCAGCCGGACTGGCCCCAGTGAAAAACTGTTTTTT
CDR3: CASRTGPSEKLFF
D: -
J: TRBJ1-4
size: once
V: TRBV2

DNA: TGTGCCAGCTCAAGGCGCGGGGGCCTCACAGATACGCAGTATTTT
CDR3: CASSRRGGLTDTQYF
D: -
J: TRBJ2-3
size: -
V: TRBV18

DNA: TGTGCCAGCAGAGAAATCGGCCAGGGGTCCTACGAGCAGTACTTC
CDR3: CASREIGQGSYEQYF
D: -
J: TRBJ2-7
size: -
V: TRBV5-6

DNA: TGTGCCAGCAGTGGGACTAGCCACTCTTACAATGAGCAGTTCTTC
CDR3: CASSGTSHSYNEQFF
D: TRBD2
J: TRBJ2-1
size: -
V: TRBV27

DNA: TGTGCCAGTAGTCTTGGGACAGGGGTTCGCGAGCAGTACTTC
CDR3: CASSLGTGVREQYF
D: TRBD1
J: TRBJ2-7
size: -
V: TRBV19

DNA: TGTGCCAGCAGTTACTTAGGCCTTAACTCTGGAAACACCATATATTTT
CDR3: CASSYLGLNSGNTIYF
D: -
J: TRBJ1-3
size: -
V: TRBV6-5

DNA: TGTGCCAGCAGTCCCGGGACAGGCACAGATACGCAGTATTTT
CDR3: CASSPGTGTDTQYF
D: TRBD1
J: TRBJ2-3
size: -
V: TRBV6-5

DNA: TGTGCCAGCTCCCCCGGACAGGGGGTTGGCTACACCTTC
CDR3: CASSPGQGVGYTF
D: TRBD1
J: TRBJ1-2
size: once
V: TRBV7-9

DNA: TGTGCCAGCAGTTTCCGGGGGGCGGAGGGCTACACCTTC
CDR3: CASSFRGAEGYTF
D: -
J: TRBJ1-2
size: -
V: TRBV6-5